The rows below give T cell receptor beta chains drawn from one sample of a study of blood T cell repertoires in COVID-19. Profiled with immunoSEQ multiplex PCR; TCRdb holds only in-frame clones, not every one. The repertoire has roughly 110,000 clones, approximately 80% of them found once; the top ten carry about 8.1%. The material sequenced was peripheral blood. The receptors originated from a middle-aged woman with acute or convalescent COVID-19. Each CDR3 is given without its conserved first and last residue.

TRBJ1-2	TRBV10-2	ASGGSVANYGYT
TRBJ1-2	TRBV19	ASSLIQVPYGYT
TRBJ2-7	TRBV19	ARSRAPLRESSYEQY
TRBJ2-2	TRBV6-5	ATFRDRGETGELF
TRBJ2-3	TRBV5-1	ASSSSGATTDTQY
TRBJ2-7	TRBV7-2	ASSLMATGLYEQY
TRBJ1-1	TRBV6-5	ASIAYRGTEAF
TRBJ2-7	TRBV24-1	ATSDLPGYYEQY
TRBJ2-7	TRBV7-9	ASSFTGEVDEQY
TRBJ1-1	TRBV4-3	ASSRDRLNTEAF
TRBJ2-5	TRBV12-3/TRBV12-4	ASSFLGGETQY
TRBJ1-3	TRBV2	ASSVLGVGNTIY
TRBJ1-3	TRBV9	ASSVANRGSGNTIY
TRBJ2-3	TRBV11-2	ASSLAGRGSTDTQY
TRBJ2-2	TRBV6-5	ASSYSKDITGELF
TRBJ1-5	TRBV2	ASSLQRYNQPQH
TRBJ2-2	TRBV7-7	ASSLKPGAGELF
TRBJ1-1	TRBV11-2	ASSLGGNTEAF
TRBJ1-4	TRBV5-5	ASSLVRTNEKLF
TRBJ2-6	TRBV7-6	ASAAGTGGYGANVLT
TRBJ1-3	TRBV11-2	ASSLEFSGNTIY
TRBJ1-1	TRBV21-1	ASSKGPGVVTEAF
TRBJ1-1	TRBV18	ASSPGTGEVVAEAF
TRBJ2-1	TRBV11-2	ASSLNPPTSGYNEQF
TRBJ1-1	TRBV29-1	SVERGNTEAF
TRBJ1-1	TRBV6-5	ASGWGRQTEAF
TRBJ2-7	TRBV30	AWSVQYEQY
TRBJ2-1	TRBV12-3/TRBV12-4	ASSLGATLGRF
TRBJ2-7	TRBV2	ASRGLSYEQY
TRBJ1-2	TRBV7-9	ASRGDSSNYGYT
TRBJ2-7	TRBV27	ASSRGGPQSYEQY
TRBJ2-3	TRBV7-2	ASSPRGVQRGTDTQY
TRBJ1-2	TRBV7-9	ASTPLIGYT
TRBJ1-1	TRBV19	ASRDPTVNTEAF
TRBJ2-3	TRBV2	ASSEGQGSTDTQY
TRBJ1-6	TRBV28	ASSLPHRGPGNSPLH
TRBJ1-5	TRBV6-2/TRBV6-3	ASSTGFSNQPQH
TRBJ2-7	TRBV9	ASSVASGLYEQY
TRBJ1-5	TRBV30	AWSVAGKFNQPQH
TRBJ2-3	TRBV7-9	ASSSVLAGGWR
TRBJ2-7	TRBV6-5	ASRAAGGTVWEQY
TRBJ2-7	TRBV10-3	ATRDRGHNEQY